The sequence of this T cell receptor beta chain was determined in a study of CD8 T cells in ankylosing spondylitis. TCRdb ran MiXCR on the 5' RACE reads and lists one entry per CDR3 protein. The sample yields roughly 250,000 distinct CDR3 sequences, roughly 10% seen once. Study-level findings and limits: Disease-linked clones were reportedly significantly enriched in matched ankylosing spondylitis synovial fluid. Some of the motif variants had earlier been found in reactive arthritis patients' fluid and blood.

A word on this clonotype: The antigen is not known.

This CDR3 region has 13 residues. The germline gives CDR1 SGHRS, CDR2 YFSETQ. The V end was cut by 0 bases, the J end by 4 bases, with 7 bases between. Sequenced input: blood, either unsorted or a sorted T cell fraction (not recorded which). This TCR was sampled from a male donor with ankylosing spondylitis or in good health (not recorded which). The chain has TRBV5-1 and TRBJ2-5; D remains unclear. For the CDR3, the DNA is TGCGCCAGCAGCTTGGAACTGTTAGAGACCCAGTACTTC. Its protein is CASSLELLETQYF.